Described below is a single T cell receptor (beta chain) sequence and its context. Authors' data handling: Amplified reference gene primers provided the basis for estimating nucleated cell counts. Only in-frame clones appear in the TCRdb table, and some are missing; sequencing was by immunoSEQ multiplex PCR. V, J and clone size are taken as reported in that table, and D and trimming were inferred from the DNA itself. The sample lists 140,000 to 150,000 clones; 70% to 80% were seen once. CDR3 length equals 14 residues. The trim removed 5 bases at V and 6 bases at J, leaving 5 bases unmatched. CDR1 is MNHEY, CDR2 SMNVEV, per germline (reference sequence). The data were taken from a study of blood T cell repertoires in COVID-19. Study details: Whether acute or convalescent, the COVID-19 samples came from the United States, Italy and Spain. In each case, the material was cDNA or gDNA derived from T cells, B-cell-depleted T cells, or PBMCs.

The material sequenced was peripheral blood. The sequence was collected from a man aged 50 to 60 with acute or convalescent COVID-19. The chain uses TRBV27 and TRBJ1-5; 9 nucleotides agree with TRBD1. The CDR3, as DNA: TGTGCCAGCAGTCAGGGACAGGGAGCTCAGCCCCAGCATTTT. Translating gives CASSQGQGAQPQHF.